These 23 T cell receptor beta chains came from one sample sequenced in a study of human T cells and chemical hapten exposure. Time point reported: patch test 3, about 24 weeks after DPC sensitization. Treatment described: therapeutic diphenylcyclopropenone sensitization with weekly scalp DPC. TCRdb itself ran the RACE reads through MiXCR, one entry per CDR3 protein. Among some 84,000 distinct CDR3 sequences listed, approximately 11% were seen once. Sequenced here: whole blood, sampled in connection with sensitization to the hapten diphenylcyclopropenone (DPC). The receptors come from a woman aged 50 to 60 with alopecia areata. Some clones in this sample may be carry-over from other donors' samples.

This clonotype was counted between two and nine times. This rearrangement joins TRBV6-1 to TRBJ2-3; TRBD2 aligns across 8 bases. The CDR3 has 18 residues. Germline V gene data show CDR1 as MNHNS and CDR2 as SASEGT. The trim removed 2 bases at V and 4 bases at J, leaving 14 bases unmatched. DNA of the CDR3: TGTGCCAGCAGTGAACGGTTAGTGGCGGCGGGAGGCCCAGATACGCAGTATTTT. It yields the protein CASSERLVAAGGPDTQYF.

The chain uses TRBV11-2 and TRBJ1-1; D call uncertain. Germline CDR1 and CDR2: SGHAT and FQNNGV. Trimming removed 7 bases at V and 0 bases at J, with 15 bases between. There are 15 residues in the CDR3. CDR3 amino acids: CASIRASPMNTEAFF. The CDR3 coding sequence is TGTGCCAGCATCCGGGCTTCGCCTATGAACACTGAAGCTTTCTTT.

This clonotype was recorded many times. The V call is TRBV30, the J call TRBJ2-7; D unresolved. The CDR3 is 15 residues long. Trimming removed 7 bases at V and 2 bases at J, with 21 bases between. Germline assignment: CDR1 GTSNPN and CDR2 SVGIG (reference sequence). CDR3: CAYTGTLGGAYEQYF. CDR3 sequence (DNA): TGTGCCTATACTGGCACCCTTGGCGGAGCCTACGAGCAGTACTTC.

V usage is TRBV2 and J usage is TRBJ1-2; weak D call: TRBD1 (5 bases). The CDR3 runs 14 residues. The V and J ends lost 5 bases and 0 bases respectively, with 10 bases between them. Germline lookup yields CDR1 SNHLY and CDR2 FYNNEI. CDR3 DNA: TGTGCCAGCAGTACCACCAGGGCTAACTATGGCTACACCTTC. This gives the protein CASSTTRANYGYTF. Full variable domain (rest looked up from reference TRBV2 and TRBJ1-2): EPEVTQTPSHQVTQMGQEVILRCVPISNHLYFYWYRQILGQKVEFLVSFYNNEISEKSEIFDDQFSVERPDGSNFTLKIRSTKLEDSAMYFCASSTTRANYGYTFGSGTRLTVV.

This clonotype was counted between two and nine times. The chain couples TRBV24-1 to TRBJ2-3; 12 bases align to TRBD2. CDR1 and CDR2 from the germline V gene are KGHDR and SFDVKD. J was trimmed by 4 bases and V by 3 bases; bases with no gene match: 4. The CDR3 contains 16 residues. In DNA, the CDR3 is TGTGCCACCAGTGATATACTAGCGGGAGGAGCAGATACGCAGTATTTT. Amino acids: CATSDILAGGADTQYF.

This clonotype was observed at least ten times. J is TRBJ2-3 and V is TRBV3-1; 9 positions agree with TRBD2. V shed 6 bases and J 1 base; nucleotides not matched to a gene: 5. Germline V lookup: CDR1 LGHDT, CDR2 YNNKEL (reference sequence). This CDR3 is 15 amino acids long. CDR3 protein: CASSFLAGGTDTQYF. In DNA form, the CDR3 reads TGTGCCAGCAGTTTTTTAGCGGGAGGCACAGATACGCAGTATTTT.

This clonotype was recorded a few times. The chain joins TRBV11-2 to TRBJ2-5; D may match TRBD1 or TRBD2 (5 bases each). Trimming took 3 bases from V and 0 from J, leaving 11 bases between them. The CDR3 extends over 15 amino acids. Germline V gene sequence: CDR1 SGHAT, CDR2 FQNNGV. CDR3 coding DNA: TGTGCCAGCAGCTTTAAAGGGGAGTACCAAGAGACCCAGTACTTC. This codes for CASSFKGEYQETQYF.

This clonotype was detected many times. This rearrangement joins TRBV14 to TRBJ2-2; D remains unclear. Germline loops: CDR1 SGHDN, CDR2 FVKESK. The CDR3 runs to 13 residues. V lost 4 bases and J lost 4, with 7 bases in between. The CDR3 sequence is CASSLSLTGELFF. CDR3 nucleotides: TGTGCCAGCAGCCTGTCGCTCACCGGGGAGCTGTTTTTT.

The table lists this clonotype with many counts. This chain joins TRBV7-6 and TRBJ1-5; unclear D gene. V was clipped by 2 bases and J by 5 bases, with 7 bases between them. CDR3 length: 13 residues. CDR1 and CDR2 (germline): SGHVS, FNYEAQ. CDR3 residues: CASSLQDHQPQHF. DNA of the CDR3: TGTGCCAGCAGCTTACAGGACCATCAGCCCCAGCATTTT.

This clonotype was observed at least ten times. This sequence joins TRBV6-1 and TRBJ1-3; 8 bases align to TRBD1. The V gene's germline CDR1 is MNHNS and CDR2 SASEGT. The CDR3 is 16 residues long. V was pared by 5 bases and J by 0 bases, with 6 bases of the junction left unmatched. This chain's CDR3 is CASSTYGTGSGNTIYF. The CDR3 nucleotides read TGTGCCAGCAGTACCTACGGGACAGGCTCTGGAAACACCATATATTTT.

This clonotype was counted between two and nine times. The chain recombines TRBV2 with TRBJ2-7; 8 bases match TRBD2. This CDR3 comprises 14 residues. Germline V CDR1 and CDR2: SNHLY, FYNNEI. V shed 3 bases and J 2 bases; nucleotides not matched to a gene: 3. CDR3 in DNA: TGTGCCAGCAGTGATGCGGGGGGTGCCTACGAGCAGTACTTC. Protein product: CASSDAGGAYEQYF.

This clonotype was counted many times. J is TRBJ2-7 and V is TRBV28; 7 bases line up with TRBD2. The CDR3 runs 14 residues. The germline V gene encodes CDR1 MDHEN and CDR2 SYDVKM. V lost 5 bases to trimming and J lost 4 bases; unmatched junction nucleotides: 8. The CDR3 loop is CASSEGGSKYEQYF. In DNA form, the CDR3 reads TGTGCCAGCAGTGAGGGCGGGAGTAAATACGAGCAGTACTTC.

This clonotype was counted only a few times. The chain is built from TRBV7-2 and TRBJ1-5; tentatively, D is TRBD1 (5 bases). Between the trimmed V and J ends, which lost 4 bases and 0 bases, there was a span of 10 bases. The V gene's germline CDR1 is SGHTA and CDR2 FQGNSA. The CDR3 loop spans 15 amino acids. The CDR3 sequence is CASSSGQYSNQPQHF. The CDR3 DNA reads TGTGCCAGCAGCTCCGGACAATATAGCAATCAGCCCCAGCATTTT.

The table lists this clonotype with many counts. The V and J genes are TRBV18 and TRBJ1-1, with a possible D match to TRBD1 (5 bases). Germline values: CDR1 KGHSH, CDR2 LQKENI. V lost 6 bases, J lost 4 bases, and 12 bases lay in between. This CDR3 has 13 residues. CDR3 sequence reads: CASSQGEGTEAFF. CDR3 bases: TGTGCCAGCTCCCAAGGGGAGGGCACTGAAGCTTTCTTT.

The genes are TRBV14 and TRBJ2-2; 8 bases are shared with TRBD1. V dropped 4 bases and J dropped 7; count of bases not matched to a gene: 8. The length of the CDR3 is 15 residues. Per the germline V gene, CDR1 is SGHDN and CDR2 is FVKESK. The CDR3 protein is CASSLWTGTSGELFF. The CDR3 bases are TGTGCCAGCAGCCTTTGGACAGGGACCAGCGGGGAGCTGTTTTTT.

This clonotype has just one count. The chain joins TRBV28 to TRBJ2-6; weak D call: TRBD2 (6 bases). The CDR3 contains 15 residues. The V and J ends lost 7 bases and 2 bases respectively, with 12 bases between them. The V gene's germline CDR1 is MDHEN and CDR2 SYDVKM. CDR3 sequence reads: CASKRDWAGANVLTF. The CDR3 nucleotides read TGTGCCAGCAAACGGGACTGGGCTGGGGCCAACGTCCTGACTTTC.

This clonotype was observed a handful of times. The CDR3 bases are TGTGCCAGCAGGTCGGGACAGGGGTCCTACAATGAGCAGTTCTTC. This gives the protein CASRSGQGSYNEQFF. The chain couples TRBV6-1 to TRBJ2-1; 10 bases are shared with TRBD1. The germline V gene has CDR1 MNHNS and CDR2 SASEGT. The CDR3 is made up of 15 amino acids. J was trimmed by 1 base and V by 6 bases; bases with no gene match: 3.

The chain uses TRBV7-2 and TRBJ2-3; D is undetermined. Looked up from germline, CDR1 is SGHTA and CDR2 is FQGNSA. V was cut by 1 base and J by 0 bases, with 14 bases left in between. This CDR3 comprises 17 residues. As DNA, the CDR3 is TGTGCCAGCAGCTTAGTAGGACCACGTAGCAGCACAGATACGCAGTATTTT. Its protein is CASSLVGPRSSTDTQYF.

Only a few counts were recorded for this clonotype. This rearrangement joins TRBV12-3 or TRBV12-4 to TRBJ1-1; tentative D call: TRBD1 (6 bases). V lost 5 bases, J lost 2 bases, and 15 bases lay in between. The CDR3 loop spans 15 amino acids. The CDR3 region is CASSHPGALNTEAFF. The DNA of the CDR3 is TGTGCCAGCAGTCACCCAGGGGCCCTCAACACTGAAGCTTTCTTT.

J is TRBJ2-3 and V is TRBV7-9; D assignment may be TRBD1 or TRBD2 (5 bases each). The V gene lost 5 bases and the J gene lost 0 bases, with 18 bases spanning the gap. Germline V gene sequence: CDR1 SEHNR, CDR2 FQNEAQ (reference sequence). The CDR3 totals 17 residues. The CDR3 loop is CASSPPGRRDSTDTQYF. The CDR3 nucleotides read TGTGCCAGCAGCCCTCCTGGGCGCAGGGACAGCACAGATACGCAGTATTTT.

This chain uses TRBV20-1 with TRBJ2-7; tentative D call: TRBD1 (5 bases). The V and J ends lost 5 bases and 0 bases respectively, with 14 bases between them. This CDR3 has 14 amino acids. Germline CDR1 DFQATT, CDR2 SNEGSKA (reference sequence). The CDR3 DNA reads TGCAGTGCTGAGTCAGCCGGACACTCCTACGAGCAGTACTTC. Residues: CSAESAGHSYEQYF.

This clonotype was found many times. The chain carries TRBV18 and TRBJ1-5, with D perhaps TRBD1 (5 bases). The V and J ends lost 3 bases and 6 bases respectively, with 9 bases between them. In germline, CDR1 is KGHSH, CDR2 LQKENI. The CDR3 contains 13 residues. The CDR3 protein is CASSPQGAQPQHF. CDR3 DNA: TGTGCCAGCTCACCGCAGGGTGCTCAGCCCCAGCATTTT.

This clonotype was seen more than once but under ten times. The rearrangement joins TRBV20-1 to TRBJ2-3; D call uncertain. This CDR3 spans 13 amino acids. From germline, CDR1 is DFQATT and CDR2 SNEGSKA (reference sequence). Trimming took off 1 base at V and 0 bases at J, with 5 bases between the two ends. CDR3 in DNA: TGCAGTGCTAGAGTGGGGAGCACAGATACGCAGTATTTT. This encodes CSARVGSTDTQYF.